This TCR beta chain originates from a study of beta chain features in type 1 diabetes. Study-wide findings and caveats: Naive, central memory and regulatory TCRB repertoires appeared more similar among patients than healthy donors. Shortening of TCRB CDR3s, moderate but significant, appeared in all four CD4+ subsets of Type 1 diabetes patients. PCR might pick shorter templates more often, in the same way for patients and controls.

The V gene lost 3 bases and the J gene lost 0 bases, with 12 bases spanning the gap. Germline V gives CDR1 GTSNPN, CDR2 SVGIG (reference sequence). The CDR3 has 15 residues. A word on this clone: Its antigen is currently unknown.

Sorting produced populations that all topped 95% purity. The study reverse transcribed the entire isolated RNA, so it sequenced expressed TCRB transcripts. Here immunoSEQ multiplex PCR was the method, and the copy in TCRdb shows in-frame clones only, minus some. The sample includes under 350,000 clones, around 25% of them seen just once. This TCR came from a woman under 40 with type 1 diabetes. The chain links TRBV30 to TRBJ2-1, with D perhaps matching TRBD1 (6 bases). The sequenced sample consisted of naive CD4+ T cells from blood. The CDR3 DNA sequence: TGTGCCTGGAGGCCTAGGGGGAACTCCTACAATGAGCAGTTCTTC. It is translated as CAWRPRGNSYNEQFF.